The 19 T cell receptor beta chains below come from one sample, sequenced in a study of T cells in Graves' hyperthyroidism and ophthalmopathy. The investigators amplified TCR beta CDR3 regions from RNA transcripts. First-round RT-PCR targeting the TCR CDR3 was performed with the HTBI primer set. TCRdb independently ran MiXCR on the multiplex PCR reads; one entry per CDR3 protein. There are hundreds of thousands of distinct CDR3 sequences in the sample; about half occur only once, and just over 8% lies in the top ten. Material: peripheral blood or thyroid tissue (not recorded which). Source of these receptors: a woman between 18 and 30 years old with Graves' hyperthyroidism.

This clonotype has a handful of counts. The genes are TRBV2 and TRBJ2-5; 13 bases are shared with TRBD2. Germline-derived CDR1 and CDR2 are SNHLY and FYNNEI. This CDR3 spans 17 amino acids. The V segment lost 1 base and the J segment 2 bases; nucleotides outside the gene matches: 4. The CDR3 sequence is CASSEGTSGSGQETQYF. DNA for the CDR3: TGTGCCAGCAGTGAAGGGACTAGCGGGAGTGGGCAAGAGACCCAGTACTTC.

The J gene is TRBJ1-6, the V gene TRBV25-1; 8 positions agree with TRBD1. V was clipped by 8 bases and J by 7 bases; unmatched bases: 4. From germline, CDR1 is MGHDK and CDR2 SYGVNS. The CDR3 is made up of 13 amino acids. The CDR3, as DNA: TGTGCCAGCCGGGACAGGCAAAATTCACCCCTCCACTTT. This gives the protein CASRDRQNSPLHF.

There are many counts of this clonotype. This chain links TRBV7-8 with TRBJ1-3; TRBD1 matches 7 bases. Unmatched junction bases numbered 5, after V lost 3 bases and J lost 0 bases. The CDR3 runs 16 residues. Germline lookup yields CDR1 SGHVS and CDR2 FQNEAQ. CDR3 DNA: TGTGCCAGCAGCTTTCTCGACAGGGACTCTGGAAACACCATATATTTT. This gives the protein CASSFLDRDSGNTIYF. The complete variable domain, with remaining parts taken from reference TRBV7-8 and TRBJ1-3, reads GAGVSQSPRYKVAKRGQDVALRCDPISGHVSLFWYQQALGQGPEFLTYFQNEAQLDKSGLPSDRFFAERPEGSVSTLKIQRTQQEDSAVYLCASSFLDRDSGNTIYFGEGSWLTVV.

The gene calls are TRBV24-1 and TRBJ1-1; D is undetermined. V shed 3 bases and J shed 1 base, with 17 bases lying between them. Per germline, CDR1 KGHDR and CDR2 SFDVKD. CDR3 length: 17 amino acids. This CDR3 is CATSDHDMGSGNTEAFF. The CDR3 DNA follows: TGTGCCACCAGTGATCACGACATGGGGTCTGGGAACACTGAAGCTTTCTTT.

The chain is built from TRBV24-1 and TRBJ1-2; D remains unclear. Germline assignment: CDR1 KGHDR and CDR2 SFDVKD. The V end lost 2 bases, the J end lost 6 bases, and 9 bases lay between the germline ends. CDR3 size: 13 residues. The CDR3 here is CATSDSGKDGYTF. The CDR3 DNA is TGTGCCACCAGTGATTCCGGGAAAGATGGCTACACCTTC.

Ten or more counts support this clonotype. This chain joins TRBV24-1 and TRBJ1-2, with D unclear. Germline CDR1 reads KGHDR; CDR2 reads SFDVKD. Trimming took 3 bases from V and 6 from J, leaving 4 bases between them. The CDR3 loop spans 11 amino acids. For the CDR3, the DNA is TGTGCCACCAGTGATGGGAATGGCTACACCTTC. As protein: CATSDGNGYTF.

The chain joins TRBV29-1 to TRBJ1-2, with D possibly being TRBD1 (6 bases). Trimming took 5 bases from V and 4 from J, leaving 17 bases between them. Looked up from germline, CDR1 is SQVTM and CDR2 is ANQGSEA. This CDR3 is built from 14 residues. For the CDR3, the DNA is TGCAGCGTTACGGGGGGCCAGGGCGCCTATGGCTACACCTTC. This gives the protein CSVTGGQGAYGYTF.

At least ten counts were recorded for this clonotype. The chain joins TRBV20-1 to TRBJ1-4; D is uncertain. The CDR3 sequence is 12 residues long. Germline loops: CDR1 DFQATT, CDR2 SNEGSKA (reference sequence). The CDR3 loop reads CGGLEGSEKLFF. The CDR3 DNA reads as TGCGGAGGGCTAGAGGGAAGCGAAAAACTGTTTTTT.

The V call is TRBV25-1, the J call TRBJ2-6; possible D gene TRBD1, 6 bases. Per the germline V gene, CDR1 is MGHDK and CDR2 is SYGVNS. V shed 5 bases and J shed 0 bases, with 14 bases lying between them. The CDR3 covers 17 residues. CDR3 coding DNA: TGTGCCAGCAGTCCAACCGGGACAAGCTCTGGGGCCAACGTCCTGACTTTC. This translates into CASSPTGTSSGANVLTF. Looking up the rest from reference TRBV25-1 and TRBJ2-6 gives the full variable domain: EADIYQTPRYLVIGTGKKITLECSQTMGHDKMYWYQQDPGMELHLIHYSYGVNSTEKGDLSSESTVSRIRTEHFPLTLESARPSHTSQYLCASSPTGTSSGANVLTFGAGSRLTVL.

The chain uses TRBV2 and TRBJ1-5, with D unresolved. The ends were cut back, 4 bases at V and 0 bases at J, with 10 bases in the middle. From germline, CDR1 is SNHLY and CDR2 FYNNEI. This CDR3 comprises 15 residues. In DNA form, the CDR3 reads TGTGCCAGCAGTGCTAGAAGGTCTAGCAATCAGCCCCAGCATTTT. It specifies CASSARRSSNQPQHF.

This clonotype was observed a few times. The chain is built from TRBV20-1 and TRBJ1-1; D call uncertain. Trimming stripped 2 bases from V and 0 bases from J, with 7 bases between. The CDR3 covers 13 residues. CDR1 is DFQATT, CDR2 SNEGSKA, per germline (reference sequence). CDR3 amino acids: CSARSQMNTEAFF. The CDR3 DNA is TGCAGTGCTAGATCTCAGATGAACACTGAAGCTTTCTTT.

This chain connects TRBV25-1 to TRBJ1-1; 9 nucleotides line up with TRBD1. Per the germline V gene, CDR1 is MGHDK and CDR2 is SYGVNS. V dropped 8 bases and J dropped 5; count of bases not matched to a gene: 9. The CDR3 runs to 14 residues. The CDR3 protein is CASSPRTGVTEAFF. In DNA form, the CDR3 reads TGTGCCAGCTCACCAAGGACAGGGGTAACTGAAGCTTTCTTT. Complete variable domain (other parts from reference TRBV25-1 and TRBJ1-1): EADIYQTPRYLVIGTGKKITLECSQTMGHDKMYWYQQDPGMELHLIHYSYGVNSTEKGDLSSESTVSRIRTEHFPLTLESARPSHTSQYLCASSPRTGVTEAFFGQGTRLTVV.

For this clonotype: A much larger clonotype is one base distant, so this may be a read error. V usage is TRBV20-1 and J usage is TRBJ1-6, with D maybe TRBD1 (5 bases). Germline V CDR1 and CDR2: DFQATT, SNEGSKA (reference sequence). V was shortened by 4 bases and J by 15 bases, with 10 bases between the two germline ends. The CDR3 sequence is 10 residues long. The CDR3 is CSAIDRRLHF. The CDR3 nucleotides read TGCAGTGCTATCGACAGACGCCTCCACTTT.

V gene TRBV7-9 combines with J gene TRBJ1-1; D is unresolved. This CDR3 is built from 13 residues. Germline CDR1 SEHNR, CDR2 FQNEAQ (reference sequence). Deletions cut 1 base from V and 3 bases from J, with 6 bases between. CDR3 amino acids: CASSLVRYTEAFF. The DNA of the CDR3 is TGTGCCAGCAGCTTAGTTAGGTACACTGAAGCTTTCTTT.

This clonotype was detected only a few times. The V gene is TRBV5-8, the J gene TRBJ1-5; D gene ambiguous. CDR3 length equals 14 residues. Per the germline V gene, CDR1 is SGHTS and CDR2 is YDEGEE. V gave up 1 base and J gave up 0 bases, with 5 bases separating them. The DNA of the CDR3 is TGTGCCAGCAGCTTGATTTATAGCAATCAGCCCCAGCATTTT. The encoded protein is CASSLIYSNQPQHF.

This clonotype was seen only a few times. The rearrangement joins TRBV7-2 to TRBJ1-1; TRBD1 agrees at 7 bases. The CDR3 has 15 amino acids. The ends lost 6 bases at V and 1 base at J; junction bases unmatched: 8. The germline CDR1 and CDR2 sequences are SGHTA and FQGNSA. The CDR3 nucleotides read TGTGCCAGCAGTCCTACAGGGGAGGGGAACACTGAAGCTTTCTTT. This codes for CASSPTGEGNTEAFF. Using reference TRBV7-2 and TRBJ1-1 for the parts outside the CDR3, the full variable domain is GAGVSQSPSNKVTEKGKDVELRCDPISGHTALYWYRQSLGQGLEFLIYFQGNSAPDKSGLPSDRFSAERTGGSVSTLTIQRTQQEDSAVYLCASSPTGEGNTEAFFGQGTRLTVV.

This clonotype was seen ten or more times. As DNA, the CDR3 is TGCAGTGCTAGAGTGTCAGCCTATGGCTACACCTTC. Protein product: CSARVSAYGYTF. The chain has TRBV20-1 and TRBJ1-2; D is uncertain. Deletions cut 1 base from V and 4 bases from J, with 7 bases between. CDR1 is DFQATT, CDR2 SNEGSKA, per germline (reference sequence). The CDR3 spans 12 residues.

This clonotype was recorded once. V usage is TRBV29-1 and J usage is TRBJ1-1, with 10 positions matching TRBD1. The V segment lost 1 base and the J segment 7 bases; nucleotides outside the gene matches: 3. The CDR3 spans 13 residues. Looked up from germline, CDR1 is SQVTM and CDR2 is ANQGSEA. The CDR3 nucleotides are TGCAGCGTTGAAGGGGGGACAGGGGTTGAAGCTTTCTTT. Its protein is CSVEGGTGVEAFF.

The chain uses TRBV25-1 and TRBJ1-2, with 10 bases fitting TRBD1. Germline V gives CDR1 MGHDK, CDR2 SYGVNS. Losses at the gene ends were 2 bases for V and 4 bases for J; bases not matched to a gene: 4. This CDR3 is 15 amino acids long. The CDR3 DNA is TGTGCCAGCAGTGAAGACAGGGGGCTCGGCTATGGCTACACCTTC. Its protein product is CASSEDRGLGYGYTF.